What follows is one T cell receptor beta chain and its context. Within the sample, other DNA sequences also encode this same CDR3. These data come from a study of blood T cell repertoires in COVID-19. CDR3 length: 14 amino acids. Germline values: CDR1 SGHRS, CDR2 YFSETQ. After removal of 0 bases from V and 7 bases from J, the junction contained 3 bases not matched to a gene. Sequencing used immunoSEQ multiplex PCR; TCRdb keeps in-frame clones, though not all of them. This table holds some 200,000 clones, roughly four fifths found once. The V and J genes are TRBV5-1 and TRBJ1-4; 7 bases map to TRBD1. This sequence originates from a man younger than 45 with active or convalescent COVID-19. Sample: peripheral blood. CDR3 DNA: TGCGCCAGCAGCTTGGGGCAGGGGGGTGAAAAACTGTTTTTT. It codes for CASSLGQGGEKLFF.